Here is one TCR beta chain with its context. The target antigen is unknown. These data originate in a study of shared clonotypes between healthy human individuals. Study observations and caveats: What limited the represented genetic and exposure-history diversity was the small number of donors.

In replicate PCRs of unsorted PBMC, about 0.3 ug DNA, roughly 31,000 T cell genomes, was used. TCRdb's table, derived via immunoSEQ multiplex PCR, lists solely in-frame clones and lacks some. The repertoire holds approximately 500,000 clones, with about four fifths as singletons. Nashville, Tennessee was home to all donors, each a Caucasian adult. Around 100 million PBMCs were counted before genomic DNA extraction. The germline V gene has CDR1 KGHSH and CDR2 LQKENI. The CDR3 sequence is 14 residues long. Trimming removed 2 bases from V and 3 bases from J, with 8 bases in between. The sample taken for sequencing was PBMCs. The TCR was taken from a woman aged 40 to 50 in good health. Some clones in this sample may be carry-over from other donors' samples. The gene calls are TRBV18 and TRBJ2-1; TRBD1 is a possible D gene (6 bases). CDR3 in DNA: TGTGCCAGCTCACCAAGGGGGTACTACAATGAGCAGTTCTTC. This gives the protein CASSPRGYYNEQFF.